A single sample gave rise to the 25 T cell receptor beta chains below, sequenced in a study of tumor-infiltrating lymphocytes in oesophageal squamous cell carcinoma. Each CDR3 protein gets one entry after TCRdb re-called the PCR reads with MiXCR. The sample has about 17,000 distinct CDR3 sequences, about 42% seen once. Sequencing used normal esophageal tissue next to the tumor. The receptors were sampled from a female donor with esophageal squamous cell carcinoma.

This sequence joins TRBV3-1 and TRBJ2-1; D gene unclear. The CDR3 is made up of 12 amino acids. V was trimmed by 5 bases and J by 3 bases, leaving 5 bases between them. Germline assignment: CDR1 LGHDT and CDR2 YNNKEL (reference sequence). The CDR3 DNA reads TGTGCCAGCAGCTCTATCTACAATGAGCAGTTCTTC. Amino acids: CASSSIYNEQFF.

The J gene is TRBJ2-5, the V gene TRBV7-9, with D uncertain. The DNA matches TRBJ2-4 better at its end, which makes the J call doubtful. Germline CDR1 is SEHNR and CDR2 is FQNEAQ (reference sequence). There are 16 residues in the CDR3. The DNA for the CDR3 is TGTGCCAGCAGCTTAGAAGGCAGATTAGCCAAAAACATTCAGTACTTC. This gives the protein CASSLEGRLAKNIQYF.

This clonotype was observed at least ten times. The genes are TRBV10-3 and TRBJ2-7; TRBD1 matches 7 bases. In germline, CDR1 is ENHRY, CDR2 SYGVKD. Unmatched junction bases numbered 0, after V lost 4 bases and J lost 3 bases. The CDR3 runs to 12 residues. CDR3 sequence reads: CAISGDSYEQYF. Here the CDR3 DNA reads TGTGCCATCAGTGGGGACAGCTACGAGCAGTACTTC.

This clonotype was recorded at least ten times. The rearrangement joins TRBV5-1 to TRBJ2-1; TRBD2 matches 10 bases. V was clipped by 3 bases and J by 3 bases; unmatched bases: 15. Germline assignment: CDR1 SGHRS and CDR2 YFSETQ. The CDR3 consists of 19 residues. CDR3 in DNA: TGCGCCAGCAGCTCACAGGGTAATAGCGGGAGGAGGGTCTACAATGAGCAGTTCTTC. It yields the protein CASSSQGNSGRRVYNEQFF.

The rearrangement links TRBV7-6 to TRBJ2-3; D is possibly TRBD2 (5 bases). The J call may be incorrect, as the DNA end agrees better with TRBJ2-7. The CDR3 consists of 15 residues. In germline, CDR1 is SGHVS, CDR2 FNYEAQ. CDR3 coding DNA: TGTGCCAGCAGCTTAGGGGTCGGGAACTCCTACGAGCAGTACTTC. This gives the protein CASSLGVGNSYEQYF.

This clonotype showed up just a few times. This chain uses TRBV10-2 with TRBJ2-5; D is tentatively TRBD1 or TRBD2 (5 bases each). The CDR3 runs to 14 residues. V dropped 2 bases and J dropped 5 bases, with 12 bases sitting between them. CDR1 and CDR2 from the germline V gene are WSHSY and SAAADI. CDR3 amino acids: CASSEIGGVETQYF. The CDR3, as DNA: TGCGCCAGCAGTGAGATTGGGGGAGTGGAGACCCAGTACTTC.

Of note for this clonotype: Germline and junction disagree at one end, which may indicate a read error. The V gene is TRBV7-2, the J gene TRBJ2-2; perhaps TRBD2 as D (6 bases). The CDR3 runs to 16 residues. Germline CDR1 SGHTA, CDR2 FQGNSA. CDR3 loop: CASNLNPSSDTGELFF. In DNA, the CDR3 is TGTGCCAGCAACTTAAATCCCTCTAGCGACACCGGGGAGCTGTTTTTT.

Note on this clonotype: The junction differs from germline at one of its ends, possibly a read error. The chain's CDR3 is CASSPTGALETQYF. In DNA, the CDR3 is TGTGCTAGCAGCCCGACAGGGGCCCTCGAGACCCAGTACTTC. The J gene is TRBJ2-3, the V gene TRBV7-6, with 8 bases that match TRBD1. The last part of the DNA fits TRBJ2-5 better; the J call may be wrong. In germline, CDR1 is SGHVS, CDR2 FNYEAQ. There are 14 residues in the CDR3.

This clonotype was detected ten times or more. V and J are TRBV6-1 and TRBJ2-7; D is unresolved. The end of the DNA fits TRBJ1-2 better, so the J call may be wrong. Germline V gives CDR1 MNHNS, CDR2 SASEGT. The length of the CDR3 is 11 residues. The CDR3 DNA follows: TGTGCCAGCAGACAGCGTGGTGGCTACACCTTC. Protein: CASRQRGGYTF.

This clonotype is medium-sized. In DNA, the CDR3 is TGTGCCAGCAGCCCTGGGGGCGCGTTAGGGGCCAACGTCCTGACTTTC. It yields the protein CASSPGGALGANVLTF. This sequence joins TRBV28 and TRBJ2-6; TRBD1 is a possible D gene (6 bases). Germline CDR1 MDHEN, CDR2 SYDVKM. Trimming took 6 bases from V and 4 from J, leaving 16 bases between them. This CDR3 has 16 amino acids.

There are many counts of this clonotype. This chain connects TRBV18 to TRBJ2-7; TRBD1 agrees at 12 bases. The CDR3 is 16 residues long. Trimming cost V 1 base and J 6 bases; bases outside gene matches: 7. Germline values: CDR1 KGHSH, CDR2 LQKENI. Here the CDR3 reads CASSPQGQGAGFEQYF. The CDR3 nucleotides are TGTGCCAGCTCACCACAGGGACAGGGGGCGGGATTCGAGCAGTACTTC.

This clonotype was seen repeatedly, ten times or more. The chain couples TRBV19 to TRBJ1-1; D is unresolved. This CDR3 contains 15 residues. Trimming left V 3 bases short and J 2 bases short, with 13 bases between. Germline loops: CDR1 LNHDA, CDR2 SQIVND (reference sequence). The chain's CDR3 is CASSIYSQANTEAFF. The CDR3 DNA reads as TGTGCCAGTAGTATTTACAGTCAGGCAAACACTGAAGCTTTCTTT.

This clonotype was seen a few times. The chain links TRBV3-1 to TRBJ1-3; D is unresolved. Trimming pared 3 bases from V and 0 bases from J, leaving 9 bases between. Germline CDR1 LGHDT, CDR2 YNNKEL (reference sequence). The CDR3 is 15 amino acids. CDR3 nucleotides: TGTGCCAGCAGCCAGGGCAGCCGCTCTGGAAACACCATATATTTT. Its translation: CASSQGSRSGNTIYF.

Comments on this clonotype: A much larger clone differs from this one at a single base, so this may be a read error. The J gene is TRBJ2-4, the V gene TRBV4-2, with 8 bases lining up with TRBD1. Germline V gene data show CDR1 as LGHNA and CDR2 as YNFKEQ. This CDR3 is 15 amino acids long. V dropped 3 bases and J dropped 13; count of bases not matched to a gene: 14. CDR3 DNA sequence: TGTGCCAGCAGCCACGGACAGGGACCCTACAATGAGCAGTACTTC. This gives the protein CASSHGQGPYNEQYF.

The table lists this clonotype with a few counts. This clone may be a read error of a much larger clone one base away. The chain joins TRBV6-1 to TRBJ2-3; 11 bases match TRBD2. This CDR3 is 15 amino acids long. Unmatched junction bases numbered 15, after V lost 5 bases and J lost 14 bases. The germline V gene encodes CDR1 MNHNS and CDR2 SASEGT. CDR3 nucleotide sequence: TGTGCCAGCAGTAAGGGGACTAGCGGTTCCGGGGAGCTGTATTTT. It translates to CASSKGTSGSGELYF.

V and J are TRBV10-3 and TRBJ2-3; no definite D call. Germline lookup yields CDR1 ENHRY and CDR2 SYGVKD. V lost 10 bases, J lost 4 bases, and 18 bases lay in between. This CDR3 has 14 residues. The CDR3, as DNA: TGTGCCACCACAAAAGGCGTTGGCGCAGATACGCAGTATTTT. This encodes CATTKGVGADTQYF.

This clonotype was seen at least ten times. The chain joins TRBV10-3 to TRBJ1-3; TRBD1 is a possible D gene (5 bases). CDR1 ENHRY and CDR2 SYGVKD come from the germline V gene. Trimming removed 10 bases from V and 0 bases from J, with 13 bases in between. CDR3 length: 14 amino acids. The CDR3 is CATGPGYSGNTIYF. CDR3 bases: TGTGCCACGGGTCCAGGGTACTCTGGAAACACCATATATTTT.

This rearrangement joins TRBV7-3 to TRBJ2-2; 8 nucleotides match TRBD2. CDR1 SGHTA and CDR2 FQGTGA come from the germline V gene. The CDR3 is made up of 15 amino acids. V was clipped by 5 bases and J by 3 bases; unmatched bases: 5. The CDR3 loop reads CASSTGLGDTGELFF. The DNA for the CDR3 is TGTGCCAGCAGCACGGGACTAGGCGACACCGGGGAGCTGTTTTTT.

The J gene is TRBJ1-3, the V gene TRBV19; D is undetermined. The CDR3 covers 15 residues. Germline V lookup: CDR1 LNHDA, CDR2 SQIVND (reference sequence). With 3 bases removed from V and 0 bases from J, the gap between germline ends came to 9 bases. CDR3 amino acids: CASSMNRNSGNTIYF. CDR3 DNA sequence: TGTGCCAGTAGTATGAATCGTAACTCTGGAAACACCATATATTTT.

By frequency in the sample, this clonotype is medium-sized. The J gene is TRBJ2-2, the V gene TRBV6-1; D may be TRBD1 or TRBD2 (5 bases each). Germline lookup yields CDR1 MNHNS and CDR2 SASEGT. Trimming left V 5 bases short and J 1 base short, with 8 bases between. This CDR3 is built from 14 residues. The CDR3 is CASSRDGNTGELFF. The CDR3 nucleotides read TGTGCCAGCAGTCGGGACGGGAACACCGGGGAGCTGTTTTTT.

With regard to this clonotype: One base away lies a much larger clone, so this may be a sequencing read error. This rearrangement joins TRBV5-1 to TRBJ2-4; 9 bases map to TRBD1. The germline V gene encodes CDR1 SGHRS and CDR2 YFSETQ. J lost 16 bases, V lost 0 bases, and 14 bases had no gene match. The length of the CDR3 is 15 residues. Here the CDR3 DNA reads TGCGCCAGCAGCTTGGGGGGGACAGGGATCGACGAGCATTACTTC. This encodes CASSLGGTGIDEHYF.

This clonotype was found many times. The V gene is TRBV4-2, the J gene TRBJ1-2; TRBD1 agrees at 7 bases. Germline lookup yields CDR1 LGHNA and CDR2 YNFKEQ. The CDR3 loop spans 14 amino acids. J lost 4 bases, V lost 0 bases, and 2 bases had no gene match. The CDR3 sequence: CASSQDRDSYGYTF. The CDR3 nucleotides are TGTGCCAGCAGCCAAGATCGGGACAGCTATGGCTACACCTTC.

The table lists this clonotype with many counts. Because the CDR3 is missing its conserved closing phenylalanine or tryptophan, this is likely a read error. It is unclear where the CDR3 begins or ends on the DNA, so no DNA is shown, and the CDR3 is as TCRdb lists it. The chain is built from TRBV6-8 and TRBJ2-6; the table's D call TRBD1 went unverified against the DNA. The CDR3 adds up to 11 amino acids, both ends counted. Germline CDR1 is MNHGY and CDR2 is SAAAGT. The CDR3 protein is CWGNGIRDQDM.

The table lists this clonotype with many counts. A much larger clone sits a single nucleotide away, making a read error possible. V and J are TRBV28 and TRBJ2-7; 9 bases are shared with TRBD2. Trimming cost V 8 bases and J 7 bases; bases outside gene matches: 6. The CDR3 spans 12 residues. Looked up from germline, CDR1 is MDHEN and CDR2 is SYDVKM. The CDR3, as DNA: TGTGCCAGCCGCGGGAGGGGCTATGAGCAGTACTTC. Its translation: CASRGRGYEQYF.

With regard to this clonotype: A read error is likely, as this CDR3 ends without the conserved phenylalanine or tryptophan. It is unclear where the CDR3 begins or ends on the DNA, so no DNA is shown, and the CDR3 is as TCRdb lists it. This chain links TRBV7-3 with TRBJ2-6; TRBD1 was called by the table and not checked on the DNA. Germline assignment: CDR1 SGHTA and CDR2 FQGTGA. The CDR3 extends over 15 residues, inclusive of both ends. The CDR3 is CASSLIRDGEQFFGA.